This TCR beta chain was identified during a study of T cells expressing NK-cell markers. Study-level results: What remained unclear was the HCMV specificity of expanded NKG2C+ T cell clones.

As to this clonotype: Antigen: not known.

CDR3 size: 13 residues. From germline, CDR1 is KGHDR and CDR2 SFDVKD. UMIs were included in TCR beta cDNA generated by 5'RACE template switching. Each CDR3 protein gets one entry in TCRdb, which reprocessed the 5' RACE reads and gives no DNA. The table lists 350,000 to 400,000 distinct CDR3 sequences. The V call is TRBV24-1, the J call TRBJ2-5; TCRdb selects TRBD1, and the lack of DNA leaves this call unchecked. The sequencing sample was made of blood T cells: a sorted CD56 or NKG2C T cell subset, CD4+ or CD8+ T cells, or bulk PBMC T cells (not recorded which). The clonotype originates from a woman aged 45-65 years in good health. This CDR3 reads CATSGAGVETQYF.